The rows below give T cell receptor beta chains drawn from one sample of a study of cytomegalovirus exposure and HLA in healthy donors. Sequencing used immunoSEQ multiplex PCR; TCRdb keeps in-frame clones, though not all of them. The repertoire holds roughly 160,000 clones, with 73% as singletons. Sequencing used PBMCs. The source of these receptors is a woman between 18 and 30 years old in good health and CMV-seropositive. Each CDR3 is given with its conserved first and last residue. D genes are given only for firm matches. Clone size is not always given. Where it is, it says once, few, many or a class for expanded clones.

D	J	V	size	DNA	CDR3
TRBD2	TRBJ2-1	TRBV11-2	NA	TGTGCCAGCAGCCCCCCCGAGGGACTAGCGGGCCGCAACAATGAGCAGTTCTTC	CASSPPEGLAGRNNEQFF
TRBD1	TRBJ1-5	TRBV7-2	NA	TGTGCCAGCAGCACACAGCCATTTGGACAGGCCCTCAATCAGCCCCAGCATTTT	CASSTQPFGQALNQPQHF
NA	TRBJ2-5	TRBV20-1	NA	TGCAGTGGACAGCGAGGCGAGACCCAGTACTTC	CSGQRGETQYF
TRBD2	TRBJ2-7	TRBV13	NA	TGTGCCAGCAGCAACCGCGGGGGGGGTATTTACGAGCAGTACTTC	CASSNRGGGIYEQYF
TRBD2	TRBJ2-1	TRBV4-3	NA	TGCGCCAGCAGCCAAGAACCGGGACTAGCGCCCAATGAGCAGTTCTTC	CASSQEPGLAPNEQFF
TRBD1	TRBJ1-1	TRBV6-6	NA	TGTGCCAGCAGTAGGGGGGTTACAGGGGGCGTCACTGAAGCTTTCTTT	CASSRGVTGGVTEAFF
NA	TRBJ1-2	TRBV4-1	few	TGCGCCAGCAGCCCCCAGGTATCCCTCGAGAGCGGCTACACCTTC	CASSPQVSLESGYTF
NA	TRBJ2-7	TRBV27	NA	TGTGCCAGCAGTGGGAACGGACAGCAGTTTTCCTACGAGCAGTACTTC	CASSGNGQQFSYEQYF
NA	TRBJ1-4	TRBV5-6	NA	TGTGCCAGCAGCTTGCGGCGGGGCAATGAAAAACTGTTTTTT	CASSLRRGNEKLFF
NA	TRBJ1-3	TRBV9	few	TGTGCCAGCAGCGTTGGGAGGGCCCCAAACACCATATATTTT	CASSVGRAPNTIYF
TRBD1	TRBJ1-6	TRBV6-5	NA	TGTGCCAGCAGTTACGGTCAGGGGGGTTCACCCCTCCACTTT	CASSYGQGGSPLHF
NA	TRBJ2-3	TRBV7-6	few	TGTGCCAGCAGACGCACAGGGTCGGAGACAGATACGCAGTATTTT	CASRRTGSETDTQYF
NA	TRBJ1-2	TRBV2	NA	TGTGCCAGCACCCGCGGCCTCAACGGGGGCTATGGCTACACCTTC	CASTRGLNGGYGYTF
TRBD1	TRBJ2-5	TRBV5-1	NA	TGCGCCAGCAGCTCCGGGACAGCAGATTTAGAGACCCAGTACTTC	CASSSGTADLETQYF
TRBD1	TRBJ2-5	TRBV2	NA	TGTGCCAGCGGTACGGGACAGGGGAAGACCCAGTACTTC	CASGTGQGKTQYF
NA	TRBJ1-1	TRBV9	NA	TGTGCCAGCAGCGTAGCAACGGGTCAGGGCACTGAAGCTTTCTTT	CASSVATGQGTEAFF
TRBD1	TRBJ1-4	TRBV6-6	once	TGTGCCAGCAGCCGACAGGGTTTTGAAAAACTGTTTTTT	CASSRQGFEKLFF
NA	TRBJ1-2	TRBV5-3	NA	TGTGCCAGAAGCTTGCGAATACCGGTTACCGTACAGGGTGACTATGGCTACACCTTC	CARSLRIPVTVQGDYGYTF
TRBD1	TRBJ2-2	TRBV7-6	few	TGTGCCAGCAGCTTATTCCCGGGACAGGACAACACCGGGGAGCTGTTTTTT	CASSLFPGQDNTGELFF
TRBD1	TRBJ1-4	TRBV10-3	NA	TGTGCCATCAGCGACGCAGGGGGCGAGGGGGAAAAACTGTTTTTT	CAISDAGGEGEKLFF
NA	TRBJ2-7	TRBV5-5	NA	TGTGCCAGCAGCCAGACGGACAGCTACGAGCAGTACTTC	CASSQTDSYEQYF
NA	TRBJ1-4	TRBV12-5	NA	TGTGCTAGTGGTTTGGGCCTTAACGGTGAAAAACTGTTTTTT	CASGLGLNGEKLFF
NA	TRBJ1-1	TRBV5-5	NA	TGTGCCAGCAGCTTGGCCCCAGGGAACACTGAAGCTTTCTTT	CASSLAPGNTEAFF
NA	TRBJ2-5	TRBV5-6	NA	TGTGCCAGCAGCTTAACTGAAGAGACCCAGTACTTC	CASSLTEETQYF
TRBD2	TRBJ2-2	TRBV4-1	once	TGCGCCAGCAGCCACGCCGAGGGACTAGCGGGGGGACCCAACACCGGGGAGCTGTTTTTT	CASSHAEGLAGGPNTGELFF
TRBD1	TRBJ1-1	TRBV28	NA	TGTGCCAGCAGTGACAGGGTGTCTGAAGCTTTCTTT	CASSDRVSEAFF
NA	TRBJ2-1	TRBV9	NA	TGTGCCAGCAACAGATTGGGGGGGGCGTACAATGAGCAGTTCTTC	CASNRLGGAYNEQFF
NA	TRBJ2-3	TRBV10-3	NA	TGTGCCATCAGCCCAGGACAGATGAGCACAGATACGCAGTATTTT	CAISPGQMSTDTQYF
NA	TRBJ1-1	TRBV5-4	NA	TGTGCCAGCAGCCTCGGGGGAAACACTGAAGCTTTCTTT	CASSLGGNTEAFF
NA	TRBJ1-6	TRBV10-2	NA	TGCGCCAGCAGTGAGTGGGTTTCGCGGAATAATTCACCCCTCCACTTT	CASSEWVSRNNSPLHF
NA	TRBJ2-1	TRBV5-1	NA	TGCGCCAGCAGCTTGGTGCGACTAGTTCGTAACAATGAGCAGTTCTTC	CASSLVRLVRNNEQFF